Described below is a single T cell receptor (beta chain) sequence and its context. This sample was included in a study of shared T cell receptors in the human thymus. The table came from immunoSEQ multiplex PCR; TCRdb's copy has only in-frame clones and leaves some out. The sample carries hundreds of thousands of clones, roughly 86% recorded once. The CDR3 contains 14 residues. Germline V lookup: CDR1 SEHNR, CDR2 FQNEAQ (reference sequence). V dropped 4 bases and J dropped 5 bases, with 12 bases sitting between them. A further study also used this sample, focusing on human thymus T cells.

The sequence derives from a boy in the first two years of life with a congenital heart defect. Sequenced material: thymocytes. J is TRBJ2-4 and V is TRBV7-9, with a possible D match to TRBD2 (6 bases). The CDR3 sequence is CASSYASAENIQYF. CDR3 DNA sequence: TGTGCCAGCAGCTATGCTAGCGCAGAAAACATTCAGTACTTC. The full variable domain, rest sourced from reference TRBV7-9 and TRBJ2-4, is DTGVSQNPRHKITKRGQNVTFRCDPISEHNRLYWYRQTLGQGPEFLTYFQNEAQLEKSRLLSDRFSAERPKGSFSTLEIQRTEQGDSAMYLCASSYASAENIQYFGAGTRLSVL.